This T cell receptor (beta chain) was documented in a study of radiotherapy plus CTLA-4 blockade in lung cancer. Study overall: Around 20% of enrolled patients responded objectively, and about 31% had disease control.

CTLA-4 blockade with ipilimumab, together with focal radiation, was given to patients with chemo-refractory metastatic non-small-cell lung cancer. The assay was immunoSEQ multiplex PCR, and TCRdb's table has in-frame clones only and misses some. The profile shows roughly 44,000 clones, approximately 91% of them singletons. The germline gives CDR1 LNHNV, CDR2 YYDKDF (reference sequence). The CDR3 is made up of 12 amino acids. V was shortened by 0 bases and J by 8 bases, with 7 bases between the two germline ends. Worth noting for this clone: Its specificity is not known.

Study outcomes and limitations: The best predictor of response was reported to be early blood T cell clone dynamics, with interferon-beta. Tumor-derived TCR clones expanded in blood after radiotherapy plus ipilimumab.

The TCR originated in a human donor with non-small cell lung cancer whose response to radiotherapy plus ipilimumab could not be evaluated. The rearrangement joins TRBV15 to TRBJ1-1, with a weak D call TRBD1 (5 bases). The sample here was peripheral blood, taken from a patient treated with radiotherapy plus ipilimumab. The DNA for the CDR3 is TGTGCCACCAGCAGAGATCGGGGGGAAGCTTTCTTT. It encodes CATSRDRGEAFF.